The 30 T cell receptor beta chains presented below share a single source sample, sequenced in a study of T cell responses to AZD1222 COVID-19 vaccine (dated by TCRdb to the early 2020s). This specimen's time point label, interpreted: baseline before first vaccination. The library relied on the immunoSEQ multiplex PCR assay. The clones in this table, taken by TCRdb from immuneACCESS, are in-frame only. Not every clone is retained; where verified, under half of the shortfall comes from an unresolved V gene, and the cause of the rest is unknown. The table for this sample lists 150,000 to 200,000 clones; approximately 93% of them were counted only once. Of the sample, around 4.3% is held by the ten largest clones. Sample: peripheral blood, taken on day 0 of AZD1222 vaccination. The receptors originated from an adult in good health.

The chain links TRBV3-1 (or the pseudogene TRBV3-2) to TRBJ1-2; perhaps TRBD1 as D (5 bases). The V gene's germline CDR1 is LGHDT and CDR2 YNNKEL (reference sequence). This CDR3 comprises 16 residues. V lost 0 bases and J lost 4, with 15 bases in between. The CDR3 DNA reads TGTGCCAGCAGCCAAGATTCGGGCAGGGAGGTCTATGGCTACACCTTC. It is translated as CASSQDSGREVYGYTF.

The genes are TRBV6-5 and TRBJ2-3; 7 nucleotides match TRBD2. The CDR3 has 16 residues. V was pared by 4 bases and J by 4 bases, with 11 bases of the junction left unmatched. Germline CDR1 is MNHEY and CDR2 is SVGAGI. The CDR3: CASSFAAGDRADTQYF. CDR3 DNA: TGTGCCAGCAGTTTCGCGGCGGGGGATCGGGCAGATACGCAGTATTTT.

The chain employs TRBV6-5 and TRBJ1-4; 7 bases line up with TRBD1. CDR1 is MNHEY and CDR2 is SVGAGI in the germline V gene. This CDR3 comprises 14 residues. The trim removed 10 bases at V and 8 bases at J, leaving 13 bases unmatched. As DNA, the CDR3 is TGTGCCACATACCGGGACAGCAACCCGGAAAAACTGTTTTTT. Translation gives CATYRDSNPEKLFF.

V usage is TRBV11-2 and J usage is TRBJ1-2; the D is unclear. Germline loops: CDR1 SGHAT, CDR2 FQNNGV. This CDR3 contains 15 residues. Trimming removed 1 base at V and 2 bases at J, with 11 bases between. CDR3 sequence (DNA): TGTGCCAGCAGCTTAGGCCCTCCTCTAAACTATGGCTACACCTTC. Encoded protein: CASSLGPPLNYGYTF.

The chain has TRBV5-4 and TRBJ1-2; D perhaps matches TRBD1 (6 bases). This CDR3 is 15 amino acids long. V was trimmed by 5 bases and J by 2 bases, leaving 16 bases between them. Germline-derived CDR1 and CDR2 are SGHNT and YYREEE (reference sequence). CDR3 residues: CASSHSGELNYGYTF. The CDR3 nucleotides are TGTGCCAGCAGTCATTCAGGGGAATTGAACTATGGCTACACCTTC.

The chain combines TRBV12-3 or TRBV12-4 with TRBJ2-7; D unresolved. The CDR3 loop spans 12 amino acids. The V end lost 4 bases, the J end lost 0 bases, and 4 bases lay between the germline ends. CDR3: CASSSHSYEQYF. CDR3 DNA sequence: TGTGCCAGCAGTTCACACTCCTACGAGCAGTACTTC.

J is TRBJ1-5 and V is TRBV2; unclear D gene. Germline V gene data show CDR1 as SNHLY and CDR2 as FYNNEI. This CDR3 contains 13 residues. V lost 4 bases, J lost 4 bases, and 8 bases lay in between. CDR3 sequence reads: CASSAQVNQPQHF. CDR3 DNA sequence: TGTGCCAGCAGTGCCCAGGTGAATCAGCCCCAGCATTTT.

V is TRBV5-1 and J is TRBJ1-2; D is unresolved. V was shortened by 2 bases and J by 7 bases, with 6 bases between the two germline ends. The CDR3 is 11 residues long. Germline loops: CDR1 SGHRS, CDR2 YFSETQ. The CDR3 nucleotides are TGCGCCAGCAGCTTCGACGGTGGCTACACCTTC. This codes for CASSFDGGYTF.

The chain combines TRBV11-2 with TRBJ1-2, with D unresolved. The ends were cut back, 8 bases at V and 5 bases at J, with 15 bases in the middle. Germline V gene lookup returns CDR1 SGHAT and CDR2 FQNNGV. CDR3 length: 13 amino acids. CDR3 DNA sequence: TGTGCCAGCGCACATACTGGATTATATGGCTACACCTTC. It encodes CASAHTGLYGYTF.

The chain joins TRBV27 to TRBJ2-3, with 8 bases matching TRBD1. Germline CDR1 is MNHEY and CDR2 is SMNVEV (reference sequence). This CDR3 spans 17 amino acids. Unmatched junction bases numbered 14, after V lost 5 bases and J lost 4 bases. This CDR3 reads CASSPYQDRGGADTQYF. DNA for the CDR3: TGTGCCAGCAGTCCCTATCAAGACAGGGGAGGTGCAGATACGCAGTATTTT.

The gene calls are TRBV7-8 and TRBJ2-5; D unclear. Germline CDR1 SGHVS, CDR2 FQNEAQ. The CDR3 length is 12 residues. V gave up 1 base and J gave up 9 bases, with 9 bases separating them. The CDR3 DNA follows: TGTGCCAGCAGCTTAGGGTTGTTGGCCCAGTACTTC. Its protein is CASSLGLLAQYF.

The chain is built from TRBV6-6 and TRBJ2-7, with 7 bases identical to TRBD1. CDR3 length: 16 residues. Germline assignment: CDR1 MNHNY and CDR2 SVGAGI (reference sequence). V lost 7 bases and J lost 5; bases outside the gene matches: 17. CDR3 in amino acids: CASIQIPRQGTNEQYF. The CDR3 DNA sequence: TGTGCCAGCATTCAAATTCCGAGACAGGGCACCAACGAGCAGTACTTC.

The V call is TRBV5-8, the J call TRBJ1-6; no clear D. Trimming shortened V by 0 bases and J by 10 bases, and 14 bases separated the two germline ends. Germline CDR1 and CDR2: SGHTS and YDEGEE. The CDR3 has 15 residues. The CDR3 here is CASSLGGGGSSPLHF. CDR3 coding DNA: TGTGCCAGCAGCTTGGGGGGAGGCGGGTCCTCACCCCTCCACTTT.

This chain links TRBV12-3 or TRBV12-4 with TRBJ1-1; D gene uncertain. Trimming removed 6 bases at V and 2 bases at J, with 10 bases between. This CDR3 is 13 amino acids long. The CDR3 region has the DNA TGTGCCAGCAGCGGAGGACTTAACACTGAAGCTTTCTTT. As protein: CASSGGLNTEAFF.

There are a few counts of this clone. This chain connects TRBV7-9 to TRBJ1-1, with 7 bases aligning to TRBD1. After removal of 2 bases from V and 2 bases from J, the junction contained 8 bases not matched to a gene. Germline V gene data show CDR1 as SEHNR and CDR2 as FQNEAQ (reference sequence). There are 16 residues in the CDR3. The CDR3 is CASSLRDSEDNTEAFF. CDR3 DNA: TGTGCCAGCAGCTTAAGGGACAGTGAGGATAACACTGAAGCTTTCTTT. Supplemented by reference TRBV7-9 and TRBJ1-1, the full variable domain reads DTGVSQNPRHKITKRGQNVTFRCDPISEHNRLYWYRQTLGQGPEFLTYFQNEAQLEKSRLLSDRFSAERPKGSFSTLEIQRTEQGDSAMYLCASSLRDSEDNTEAFFGQGTRLTVV.

This chain uses TRBV12-3 or TRBV12-4 with TRBJ1-2; D unresolved. The CDR3 consists of 13 residues. Trimming cost V 6 bases and J 4 bases, with 12 bases left between them. Here the CDR3 reads CASSYSGRYGYTF. CDR3 nucleotide sequence: TGTGCCAGCAGCTACAGTGGACGCTATGGCTACACCTTC.

A remark on this clone: This CDR3 is also generated by other DNA sequences in the sample. This chain links TRBV5-1 with TRBJ2-2, with D perhaps matching TRBD2 (6 bases). Germline lookup yields CDR1 SGHRS and CDR2 YFSETQ. The CDR3 is 15 amino acids. Trimming cost V 0 bases and J 1 base, with 7 bases left between them. This CDR3 is CASSLAGGNTGELFF. The CDR3 DNA is TGCGCCAGCAGCTTGGCCGGGGGGAACACCGGGGAGCTGTTTTTT. The variable domain in full, with the rest retrieved from reference TRBV5-1 and TRBJ2-2, is KAGVTQTPRYLIKTRGQQVTLSCSPISGHRSVSWYQQTPGQGLQFLFEYFSETQRNKGNFPGRFSGRQFSNSRSEMNVSTLELGDSALYLCASSLAGGNTGELFFGEGSRLTVL.

V is TRBV27 and J is TRBJ1-4; the D gene is possibly TRBD1 (6 bases). V lost 4 bases and J lost 8, with 14 bases in between. The germline CDR1 and CDR2 sequences are MNHEY and SMNVEV (reference sequence). The CDR3 covers 14 residues. The CDR3 spells CASSSPGEREKLFF. Written as DNA, the CDR3 is TGTGCCAGCAGTTCCCCAGGGGAGAGAGAAAAACTGTTTTTT.

The chain joins TRBV6-1 to TRBJ1-1, with D tentatively TRBD1 (5 bases). The length of the CDR3 is 12 residues. Germline V gene data show CDR1 as MNHNS and CDR2 as SASEGT. Trimming shortened V by 5 bases and J by 8 bases, and 12 bases separated the two germline ends. This chain's CDR3 is CASSYTGTEAFF. As DNA, the CDR3 is TGTGCCAGCAGTTATACCGGGACGGAAGCTTTCTTT.

Remarks on this clone: The same CDR3 is also encoded by other DNA sequences in this sample. The V call is TRBV15, the J call TRBJ2-2; TRBD1 matches at 7 bases. With 0 bases clipped from V and 11 bases from J, the junction kept 6 bases outside the gene matches. This CDR3 is 14 amino acids long. Looked up from germline, CDR1 is LNHNV and CDR2 is YYDKDF (reference sequence). The CDR3 DNA reads TGTGCCACCAGCAGAGACAGGGGGTTCGGAGAGCTGTTTTTT. The encoded protein is CATSRDRGFGELFF.

V is TRBV18 and J is TRBJ1-3; D is ambiguous. This CDR3 comprises 12 residues. The V and J ends lost 6 bases and 9 bases respectively, with 12 bases between them. Germline values: CDR1 KGHSH, CDR2 LQKENI. The CDR3 is CASSEISGTIYF. In DNA, the CDR3 is TGTGCCAGCTCGGAGATCTCGGGCACCATATATTTT.

The rearrangement uses TRBV2 and TRBJ1-6; possibly TRBD1 for D (6 bases). CDR1 and CDR2 from the germline V gene are SNHLY and FYNNEI. The V end was cut by 10 bases, the J end by 6 bases, with 13 bases between. This CDR3 has 13 amino acids. The DNA for the CDR3 is TGTGCCACGTCGGGACAATCTAATTCACCCCTCCACTTT. Translation: CATSGQSNSPLHF.

In its sample, this clone was seen a few times. The sample holds other DNA sequences that translate to the same CDR3. This chain links TRBV6-5 with TRBJ2-5; TRBD2 is a possible D gene (6 bases). Germline values: CDR1 MNHEY, CDR2 SVGAGI. This CDR3 contains 12 residues. V gave up 10 bases and J gave up 4 bases, with 13 bases separating them. CDR3 coding DNA: TGTGCCACCCGTGGGGGGAGAGAGACCCAGTACTTC. This encodes CATRGGRETQYF.

This sequence joins TRBV27 and TRBJ1-1, with D perhaps TRBD1 (5 bases). The V and J ends lost 0 bases and 3 bases respectively, with 8 bases between them. The CDR3 covers 14 residues. Germline values: CDR1 MNHEY, CDR2 SMNVEV (reference sequence). DNA for the CDR3: TGTGCCAGCAGTTTATCGGGGGGGTACACTGAAGCTTTCTTT. It encodes CASSLSGGYTEAFF.

This clone was seen once. The chain carries TRBV11-3 and TRBJ2-1; D is unresolved. The CDR3 covers 17 residues. Germline V gene sequence: CDR1 SGHNT, CDR2 YENEEA. The V gene lost 5 bases and the J gene lost 5 bases, with 22 bases spanning the gap. Here the CDR3 reads CASSPQKGFVRHNEQFF. Written as DNA, the CDR3 is TGTGCCAGCAGCCCACAAAAAGGGTTTGTTAGGCACAATGAGCAGTTCTTC.

This chain connects TRBV7-6 to TRBJ2-1; the D call may be TRBD1 or TRBD2 (5 bases each). Trimming took 3 bases from V and 1 from J, leaving 10 bases between them. Per the germline V gene, CDR1 is SGHVS and CDR2 is FNYEAQ. The CDR3 spans 15 residues. CDR3 in amino acids: CASSFGDGSYNEQFF. CDR3 DNA: TGTGCCAGCAGCTTTGGGGACGGTTCCTACAATGAGCAGTTCTTC.

The CDR3 region is CASSQFSEKLFF. CDR3 in DNA: TGTGCCAGCAGCCAATTTTCTGAAAAACTGTTTTTT. The rearrangement uses TRBV3-1 (or the pseudogene TRBV3-2) and TRBJ1-4; D unclear. CDR1 LGHDT and CDR2 YNNKEL come from the germline V gene (reference sequence). This CDR3 region has 12 residues. V dropped 2 bases and J dropped 7 bases, with 5 bases sitting between them.

This chain joins TRBV5-1 and TRBJ2-1; tentatively, D is TRBD1 or TRBD2 (5 bases each). The CDR3 is made up of 16 amino acids. Trimming cost V 4 bases and J 2 bases, with 16 bases left between them. The germline V gene has CDR1 SGHRS and CDR2 YFSETQ. DNA for the CDR3: TGCGCCAGCAGCCGTGGGACGTCGGACACCTACAATGAGCAGTTCTTC. Translation: CASSRGTSDTYNEQFF. Full variable domain (outside the CDR3, taken from reference TRBV5-1 and TRBJ2-1): KAGVTQTPRYLIKTRGQQVTLSCSPISGHRSVSWYQQTPGQGLQFLFEYFSETQRNKGNFPGRFSGRQFSNSRSEMNVSTLELGDSALYLCASSRGTSDTYNEQFFGPGTRLTVL.

The V gene is TRBV19, the J gene TRBJ1-5, with 7 bases matching TRBD1. In germline, CDR1 is LNHDA, CDR2 SQIVND (reference sequence). J was trimmed by 3 bases and V by 4 bases; bases with no gene match: 3. The CDR3 is 14 amino acids. The chain's CDR3 is CASSTGQYNQPQHF. The CDR3 DNA is TGTGCCAGTAGTACGGGACAGTACAATCAGCCCCAGCATTTT.

The J gene is TRBJ2-3, the V gene TRBV7-6; D is perhaps TRBD1 (5 bases). V was pared by 0 bases and J by 6 bases, with 13 bases between. CDR1 and CDR2 from the germline V gene are SGHVS and FNYEAQ. The CDR3 consists of 15 residues. The CDR3 protein is CASSLAPKGPDTQYF. The CDR3 region has the DNA TGTGCCAGCAGCTTAGCCCCGAAGGGGCCCGATACGCAGTATTTT.